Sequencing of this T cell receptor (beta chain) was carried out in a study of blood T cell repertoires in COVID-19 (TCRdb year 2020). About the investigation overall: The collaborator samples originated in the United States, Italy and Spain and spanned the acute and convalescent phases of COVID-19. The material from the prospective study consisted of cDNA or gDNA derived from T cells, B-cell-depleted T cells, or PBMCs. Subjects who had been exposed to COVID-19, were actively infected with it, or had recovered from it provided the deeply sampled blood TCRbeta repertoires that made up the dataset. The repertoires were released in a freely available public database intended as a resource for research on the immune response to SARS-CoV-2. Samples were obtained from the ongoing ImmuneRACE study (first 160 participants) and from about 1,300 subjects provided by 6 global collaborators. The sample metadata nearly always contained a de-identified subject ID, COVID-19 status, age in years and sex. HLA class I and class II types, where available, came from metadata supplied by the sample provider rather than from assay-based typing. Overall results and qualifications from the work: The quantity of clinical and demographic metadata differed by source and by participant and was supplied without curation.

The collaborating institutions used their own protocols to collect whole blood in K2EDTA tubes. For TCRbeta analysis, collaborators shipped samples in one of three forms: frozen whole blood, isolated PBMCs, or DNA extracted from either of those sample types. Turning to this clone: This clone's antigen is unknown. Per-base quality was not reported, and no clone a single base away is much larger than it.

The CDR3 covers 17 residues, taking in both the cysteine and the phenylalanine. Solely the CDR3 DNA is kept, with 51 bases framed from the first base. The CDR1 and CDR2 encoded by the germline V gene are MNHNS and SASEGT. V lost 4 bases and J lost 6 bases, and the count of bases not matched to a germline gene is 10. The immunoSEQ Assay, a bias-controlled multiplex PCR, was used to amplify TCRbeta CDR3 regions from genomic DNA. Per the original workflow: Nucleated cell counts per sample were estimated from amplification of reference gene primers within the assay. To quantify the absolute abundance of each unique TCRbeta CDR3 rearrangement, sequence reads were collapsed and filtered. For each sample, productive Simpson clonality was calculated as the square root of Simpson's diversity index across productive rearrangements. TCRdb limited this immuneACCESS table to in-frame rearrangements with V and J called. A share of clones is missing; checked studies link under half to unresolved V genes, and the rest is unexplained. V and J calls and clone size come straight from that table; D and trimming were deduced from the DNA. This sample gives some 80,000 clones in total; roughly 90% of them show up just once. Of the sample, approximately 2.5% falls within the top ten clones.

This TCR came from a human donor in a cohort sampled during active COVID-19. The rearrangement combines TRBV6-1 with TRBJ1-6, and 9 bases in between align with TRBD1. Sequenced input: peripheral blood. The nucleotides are TGTGCCAGCAGTGCTCGACAGGGGGTGGATGGTAATTCACCCCTCCACTTT. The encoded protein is CASSARQGVDGNSPLHF.